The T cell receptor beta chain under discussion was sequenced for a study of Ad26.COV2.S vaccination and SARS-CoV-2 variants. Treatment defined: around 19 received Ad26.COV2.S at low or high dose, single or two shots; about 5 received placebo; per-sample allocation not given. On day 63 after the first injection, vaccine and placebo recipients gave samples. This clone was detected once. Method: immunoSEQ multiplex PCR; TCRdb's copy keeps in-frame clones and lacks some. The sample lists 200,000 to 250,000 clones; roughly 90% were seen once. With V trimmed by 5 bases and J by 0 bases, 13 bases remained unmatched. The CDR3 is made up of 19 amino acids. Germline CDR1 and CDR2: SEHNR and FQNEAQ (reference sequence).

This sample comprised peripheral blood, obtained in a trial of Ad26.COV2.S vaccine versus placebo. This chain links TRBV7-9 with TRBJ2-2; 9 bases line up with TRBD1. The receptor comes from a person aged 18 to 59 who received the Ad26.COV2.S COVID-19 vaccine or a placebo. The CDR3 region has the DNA TGTGCCAGCAGCCCCCGGGACAGGGTGAGGACCGCGAACACCGGGGAGCTGTTTTTT. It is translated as CASSPRDRVRTANTGELFF.